One and the same sample provided the 29 T cell receptor beta chains below, sequenced in a study of early T cells in non-severe SARS-CoV-2 infection. TCRdb itself ran the 5' RACE reads through MiXCR, one entry per CDR3 protein. The table lists some 66,000 distinct CDR3 sequences, under 15% of them singletons. The sequenced material came from whole blood. The source of these receptors is an adult who was a healthcare worker with PCR-confirmed SARS-CoV-2 infection or an uninfected control (not recorded which).

The chain uses TRBV9 and TRBJ1-4, with no clear D. Germline V lookup: CDR1 SGDLS, CDR2 YYNGEE. This CDR3 has 13 residues. The V end was cut by 6 bases, the J end by 8 bases, with 14 bases between. The CDR3 DNA follows: TGTGCCAGCACCCCCGGGAGTGGGGAAAAACTGTTTTTT. Its protein product is CASTPGSGEKLFF.

Turning to this clonotype: A clone one base away is much larger, so this may be a read error. The rearrangement links TRBV27 to TRBJ2-1, with 10 positions matching TRBD1. Germline-derived CDR1 and CDR2 are MNHEY and SMNVEV (reference sequence). This CDR3 contains 14 residues. CDR3 DNA: TGTGCCAGCAGTCGGGACAGGGGTAACAATGAGCGGTTCTTC. It specifies CASSRDRGNNERFF.

This clonotype was recorded many times. The CDR3 sequence is CASRTGPGYEQYF. The CDR3 DNA follows: TGTGCCAGCAGAACAGGACCCGGCTACGAGCAGTACTTC. The chain uses TRBV28 and TRBJ2-7, with TRBD1 as a possible D gene (5 bases). The CDR3 has 13 residues. Germline V lookup: CDR1 MDHEN, CDR2 SYDVKM. Trimming stripped 6 bases from V and 3 bases from J, with 12 bases between. The full variable domain, its missing parts supplied by reference TRBV28 and TRBJ2-7, is DVKVTQSSRYLVKRTGEKVFLECVQDMDHENMFWYRQDPGLGLRLIYFSYDVKMKEKGDIPEGYSVSREKKERFSLILESASTNQTSMYLCASRTGPGYEQYFGPGTRLTVT.

This clonotype was counted a few times. The chain couples TRBV20-1 to TRBJ1-2; D unclear. Germline values: CDR1 DFQATT, CDR2 SNEGSKA (reference sequence). CDR3 length: 13 residues. V lost 6 bases and J lost 0, with 11 bases in between. This chain's CDR3 is CSATPPTNYGYTF. CDR3 DNA: TGCAGTGCCACACCCCCTACTAACTATGGCTACACCTTC.

With respect to this clonotype: The conserved final phenylalanine or tryptophan is absent from the CDR3, which likely points to a read error. V and J are TRBV29-1 and TRBJ2-5, with no clear D. CDR1 is SQVTM, CDR2 ANQGSEA, per germline. This CDR3 spans 12 amino acids. The CDR3 is CRYKGTQETQYL. The CDR3 DNA sequence: TGCAGATATAAGGGCACTCAAGAGACCCAGTACCTC.

The rearrangement joins TRBV29-1 to TRBJ1-6; D possibly corresponds to TRBD1 (6 bases). CDR1 is SQVTM and CDR2 is ANQGSEA in the germline V gene. Between the trimmed V and J ends, which lost 6 bases and 3 bases, there was a span of 12 bases. The CDR3 is 14 amino acids. The CDR3 nucleotides are TGCAGCGTCCGTACGACAGGCTATAATTCACCCCTCCACTTT. Residues: CSVRTTGYNSPLHF.

The chain uses TRBV12-3 or TRBV12-4 and TRBJ2-6, with 7 bases that match TRBD1. The junction had 19 bases not matched to a gene; V was cut back by 6 bases and J by 2 bases. The CDR3 sequence is 20 residues long. Here the CDR3 reads CASRRPRQGLVKAGANVLTF. The CDR3 nucleotides read TGTGCCAGCAGACGACCTCGACAGGGTCTCGTTAAGGCTGGGGCCAACGTCCTGACTTTC.

J is TRBJ1-6 and V is TRBV20-1, with TRBD1 matching over 7 bases. Germline V lookup: CDR1 DFQATT, CDR2 SNEGSKA (reference sequence). The CDR3 is 13 amino acids. Losses at the gene ends were 5 bases for V and 5 bases for J; bases not matched to a gene: 3. The CDR3 is CSAPGGNNSPLHF. As DNA, the CDR3 is TGCAGTGCTCCAGGGGGAAATAATTCACCCCTCCACTTT.

This clonotype has at least ten counts. The chain joins TRBV20-1 to TRBJ1-1, with unresolved D. The CDR3 has 13 amino acids. CDR1 and CDR2 (germline): DFQATT, SNEGSKA (reference sequence). V was clipped by 5 bases and J by 0 bases, with 10 bases between them. The CDR3 spells CSAPGKLNTEAFF. The CDR3 DNA follows: TGCAGTGCTCCCGGGAAGCTGAACACTGAAGCTTTCTTT.

This rearrangement joins TRBV6-2 or TRBV6-3 to TRBJ2-1; tentatively, D is TRBD2 (7 bases). Between the trimmed V and J ends, which lost 6 bases and 7 bases, there was a span of 22 bases. Germline CDR1 is MNHEY and CDR2 is SVGEGT. This CDR3 is 16 amino acids long. Here the CDR3 reads CASSRSRGARANEQFF. CDR3 sequence (DNA): TGTGCCAGCAGCCGGTCCCGGGGGGCGCGGGCTAATGAGCAGTTCTTC.

The V call is TRBV29-1, the J call TRBJ2-2; D unresolved. The CDR3 contains 12 residues. Trimming left V 4 bases short and J 6 bases short, with 9 bases between. The germline V gene encodes CDR1 SQVTM and CDR2 ANQGSEA. The CDR3 sequence: CSVGLGSGELFF. CDR3 sequence (DNA): TGCAGCGTTGGACTTGGTTCCGGGGAGCTGTTTTTT.

In this sample, this clonotype turned up many times. The V and J genes are TRBV20-1 and TRBJ2-3; 12 bases map to TRBD2. There are 15 residues in the CDR3. J gave up 4 bases and V 4 bases, and 6 bases lay outside the gene matches. Germline values: CDR1 DFQATT, CDR2 SNEGSKA (reference sequence). CDR3 coding DNA: TGCAGTGCTACTAGCGGGAGGGCCTGGGCAGATACGCAGTATTTT. Translated: CSATSGRAWADTQYF.

This chain joins TRBV7-6 and TRBJ2-2; weak D call: TRBD1 (5 bases). Germline loops: CDR1 SGHVS, CDR2 FNYEAQ. CDR3 size: 16 residues. Trimming removed 5 bases from V and 0 bases from J, with 13 bases in between. The CDR3 DNA sequence: TGTGCCAGCAGCCTAAGACAGACCTCGAACACCGGGGAGCTGTTTTTT. Encoded protein: CASSLRQTSNTGELFF.

This clonotype was detected many times. The rearrangement links TRBV20-1 to TRBJ2-5; TRBD2 is a possible D gene (5 bases). CDR3 size: 13 residues. Trimming removed 0 bases at V and 4 bases at J, with 9 bases between. CDR1 is DFQATT, CDR2 SNEGSKA, per germline (reference sequence). The CDR3 is CSARETGRETQYF. Here the CDR3 DNA reads TGCAGTGCTAGAGAAACGGGGAGAGAGACCCAGTACTTC.

This clonotype was seen a handful of times. The genes are TRBV20-1 and TRBJ1-1, with D possibly TRBD1 on 5 matching bases. V dropped 5 bases and J dropped 7 bases, with 17 bases sitting between them. This CDR3 is 13 amino acids long. The germline V gene has CDR1 DFQATT and CDR2 SNEGSKA (reference sequence). The CDR3 is CSAPIRVLGEAFF. The CDR3, as DNA: TGCAGTGCTCCTATCAGGGTTCTCGGTGAAGCTTTCTTT.

This clonotype was counted ten times or more. The chain is built from TRBV5-4 and TRBJ2-7, with 14 bases that match TRBD2. The junction had 6 bases not matched to a gene; V was cut back by 3 bases and J by 1 base. The CDR3 extends over 17 amino acids. Per the germline V gene, CDR1 is SGHNT and CDR2 is YYREEE (reference sequence). The CDR3: CASSSGTSGSVSYEQYF. The CDR3 DNA reads as TGTGCCAGCAGCTCAGGGACTAGCGGGAGTGTTTCCTACGAGCAGTACTTC.

This chain connects TRBV3-2 to TRBJ2-7. TRBV3-2 counts as a pseudogene. The CDR3 has 12 residues. The DNA for the CDR3 is TGTGCCAGCAGCCAATCGGACTACGAGCAGTACTTC. It yields the protein CASSQSDYEQYF.

The V and J genes are TRBV20-1 and TRBJ2-2; unclear D gene. Germline V gene sequence: CDR1 DFQATT, CDR2 SNEGSKA (reference sequence). There are 12 residues in the CDR3. The germline V and J ends were trimmed by 5 bases and 6 bases, with 10 bases remaining between them. CDR3 protein: CSALSAAGELFF. Written as DNA, the CDR3 is TGCAGTGCTCTATCGGCAGCCGGGGAGCTGTTTTTT.

This clonotype was counted between two and nine times. The chain uses TRBV7-8 and TRBJ2-1, with 9 bases matching TRBD1. Germline CDR1 is SGHVS and CDR2 is FQNEAQ. J gave up 0 bases and V 2 bases, and 11 bases lay outside the gene matches. CDR3 size: 19 residues. The CDR3 region is CASSLQDRGFSSSYNEQFF. CDR3 DNA sequence: TGTGCCAGCAGCTTACAGGACAGGGGATTCTCCAGCTCCTACAATGAGCAGTTCTTC.

This clonotype was picked up a small number of times. The rearrangement uses TRBV3-1 and TRBJ1-4, with TRBD1 as a possible D gene (5 bases). Germline V CDR1 and CDR2: LGHDT, YNNKEL (reference sequence). There are 14 residues in the CDR3. V was cut by 1 base and J by 5 bases, with 8 bases left in between. The CDR3 spells CASSQGDSNEKLFF. The CDR3, as DNA: TGTGCCAGCAGCCAAGGGGACTCAAATGAAAAACTGTTTTTT.

The table lists this clonotype with many counts. This sequence joins TRBV29-1 and TRBJ1-5; maybe TRBD1 (5 bases). The CDR3 consists of 12 residues. The V end was cut by 5 bases, the J end by 7 bases, with 12 bases between. The germline V gene encodes CDR1 SQVTM and CDR2 ANQGSEA. In nucleotides, the CDR3 is TGCAGCGTTAGGTTTGGGGGACAGCCCCAGCATTTT. It encodes CSVRFGGQPQHF. The full variable domain, in which reference TRBV29-1 and TRBJ1-5 provide the parts outside the CDR3, is SAVISQKPSRDICQRGTSLTIQCQVDSQVTMMFWYRQQPGQSLTLIATANQGSEATYESGFVIDKFPISRPNLTFSTLTVSNMSPEDSSIYLCSVRFGGQPQHFGDGTRLSIL.

In its sample, this clonotype was seen many times. The V call is TRBV30, the J call TRBJ2-3; D is possibly TRBD1 (5 bases). The CDR3 runs to 14 residues. V lost 4 bases to trimming and J lost 4 bases, with 15 bases between them. Germline-derived CDR1 and CDR2 are GTSNPN and SVGIG (reference sequence). CDR3: CAWNRLTRADTQYF. As DNA, the CDR3 is TGTGCCTGGAATCGACTTACCAGGGCAGATACGCAGTATTTT.

This clonotype was seen repeatedly, ten times or more. This chain connects TRBV5-1 to TRBJ1-5, with TRBD1 identical over 7 bases. The germline V gene encodes CDR1 SGHRS and CDR2 YFSETQ. The trim removed 5 bases at V and 9 bases at J, leaving 14 bases unmatched. The CDR3 has 15 residues. The CDR3 loop is CASRIGQDYATPQHF. The CDR3 DNA reads TGCGCCAGCAGAATCGGACAGGACTACGCGACGCCCCAGCATTTT. Looking up the rest from reference TRBV5-1 and TRBJ1-5 gives the full variable domain: KAGVTQTPRYLIKTRGQQVTLSCSPISGHRSVSWYQQTPGQGLQFLFEYFSETQRNKGNFPGRFSGRQFSNSRSEMNVSTLELGDSALYLCASRIGQDYATPQHFGDGTRLSIL.

This clonotype showed up many times. The rearrangement links TRBV5-1 to TRBJ1-1; D possibly corresponds to TRBD1 (5 bases). Per the germline V gene, CDR1 is SGHRS and CDR2 is YFSETQ. The ends were cut back, 2 bases at V and 1 base at J, with 9 bases in the middle. The CDR3 has 14 amino acids. CDR3 residues: CASSLQEPNTEAFF. The DNA of the CDR3 is TGCGCCAGCAGCTTACAGGAGCCGAACACTGAAGCTTTCTTT.

The CDR3 region is CASSSGALFTEAFF. Written as DNA, the CDR3 is TGTGCCAGCAGCTCCGGGGCCCTTTTCACTGAAGCTTTCTTT. The chain joins TRBV7-2 to TRBJ1-1, with D possibly matching TRBD1 (5 bases). Germline V gives CDR1 SGHTA, CDR2 FQGNSA. Trimming left V 4 bases short and J 4 bases short, with 13 bases between. The CDR3 runs 14 residues.

V is TRBV2 and J is TRBJ2-2; D call uncertain. This CDR3 has 16 amino acids. Germline V gene sequence: CDR1 SNHLY, CDR2 FYNNEI. The germline V and J ends were trimmed by 1 base and 3 bases, with 12 bases remaining between them. CDR3 nucleotide sequence: TGTGCCAGCAGTGAAGGGGCAGGCGACTACACCGGGGAGCTGTTTTTT. Translating gives CASSEGAGDYTGELFF.

Many counts were recorded for this clonotype. The chain combines TRBV3-1 with TRBJ1-2; 10 bases agree with TRBD1. Germline lookup yields CDR1 LGHDT and CDR2 YNNKEL (reference sequence). There are 16 residues in the CDR3. Unmatched junction bases numbered 8, after V lost 3 bases and J lost 4 bases. DNA for the CDR3: TGTGCCAGCAGCCACCGGGACAGGGGTGAAAGCTATGGCTACACCTTC. Residues: CASSHRDRGESYGYTF.

This clonotype was seen only a few times. This chain connects TRBV5-8 to TRBJ2-6; either TRBD1 or TRBD2 may supply D (5 bases each). Between the trimmed V and J ends, which lost 0 bases and 1 base, there was a span of 11 bases. The CDR3 spans 17 residues. Per germline, CDR1 SGHTS and CDR2 YDEGEE. The CDR3 DNA reads TGTGCCAGCAGCTTGGGCCAGGGCGGGTCTGGGGCCAACGTCCTGACTTTC. Protein product: CASSLGQGGSGANVLTF. The complete variable domain, with remaining parts taken from reference TRBV5-8 and TRBJ2-6, reads EAGVTQSPTHLIKTRGQQATLRCSPISGHTSVYWYQQALGLGLQFLLWYDEGEERNRGNFPPRFSGRQFPNYSSELNVNALELEDSALYLCASSLGQGGSGANVLTFGAGSRLTVL.

The chain joins TRBV2 to TRBJ1-2; possibly TRBD1 for D (6 bases). Per the germline V gene, CDR1 is SNHLY and CDR2 is FYNNEI. This CDR3 has 13 residues. Trimming stripped 1 base from V and 8 bases from J, with 11 bases between. The CDR3 sequence: CASSEVGGRGYTF. In DNA form, the CDR3 reads TGTGCCAGCAGTGAAGTGGGGGGGCGCGGCTACACCTTC. Filled out from reference TRBV2 and TRBJ1-2, the complete variable domain reads EPEVTQTPSHQVTQMGQEVILRCVPISNHLYFYWYRQILGQKVEFLVSFYNNEISEKSEIFDDQFSVERPDGSNFTLKIRSTKLEDSAMYFCASSEVGGRGYTFGSGTRLTVV.